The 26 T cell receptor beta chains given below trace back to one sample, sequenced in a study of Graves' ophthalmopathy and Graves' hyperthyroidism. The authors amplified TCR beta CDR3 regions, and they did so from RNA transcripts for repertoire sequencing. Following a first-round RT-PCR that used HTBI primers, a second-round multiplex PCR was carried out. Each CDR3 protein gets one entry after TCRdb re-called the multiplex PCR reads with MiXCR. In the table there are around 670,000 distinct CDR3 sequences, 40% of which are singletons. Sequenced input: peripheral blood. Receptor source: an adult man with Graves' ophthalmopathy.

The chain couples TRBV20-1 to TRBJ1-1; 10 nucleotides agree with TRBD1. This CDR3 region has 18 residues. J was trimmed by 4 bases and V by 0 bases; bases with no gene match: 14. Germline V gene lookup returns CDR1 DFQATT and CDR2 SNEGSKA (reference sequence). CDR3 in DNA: TGCAGTGCTAGAGATCAATACGGGACAGGGGTCGGTATCACTGAAGCTTTCTTT. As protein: CSARDQYGTGVGITEAFF.

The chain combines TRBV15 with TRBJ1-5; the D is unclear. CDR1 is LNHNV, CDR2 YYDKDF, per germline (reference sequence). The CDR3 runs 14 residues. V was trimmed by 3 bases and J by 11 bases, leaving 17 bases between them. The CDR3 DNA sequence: TGTGCCACCAGCAGGCGAGGCGGGCAAGAGACCCAGCATTTT. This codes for CATSRRGGQETQHF. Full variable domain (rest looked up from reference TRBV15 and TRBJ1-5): DAMVIQNPRYQVTQFGKPVTLSCSQTLNHNVMYWYQQKSSQAPKLLFHYYDKDFNNEADTPDNFQSRRPNTSFCFLDIRSPGLGDTAMYLCATSRRGGQETQHFGDGTRLSIL.

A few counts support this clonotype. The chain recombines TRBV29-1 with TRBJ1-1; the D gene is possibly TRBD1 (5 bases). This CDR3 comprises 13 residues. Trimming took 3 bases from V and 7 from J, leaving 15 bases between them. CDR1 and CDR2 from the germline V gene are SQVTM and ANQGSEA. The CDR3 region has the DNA TGCAGCGTTGATCCCTCGGGGGGGTTTGAAGCTTTCTTT. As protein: CSVDPSGGFEAFF.

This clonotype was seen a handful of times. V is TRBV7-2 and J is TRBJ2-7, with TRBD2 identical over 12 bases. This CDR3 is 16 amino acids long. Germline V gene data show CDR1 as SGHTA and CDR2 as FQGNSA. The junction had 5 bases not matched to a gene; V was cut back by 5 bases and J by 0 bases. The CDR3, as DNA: TGTGCCAGCAGCCTACGGACTAGCGGGGTCTCCTACGAGCAGTACTTC. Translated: CASSLRTSGVSYEQYF.

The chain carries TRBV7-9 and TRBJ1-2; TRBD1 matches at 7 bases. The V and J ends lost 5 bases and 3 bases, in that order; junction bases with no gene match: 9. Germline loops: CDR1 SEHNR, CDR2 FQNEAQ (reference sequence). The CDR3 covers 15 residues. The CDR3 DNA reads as TGTGCCAGCAGCGACCGGGACGGGACAGACTATGGCTACACCTTC. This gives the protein CASSDRDGTDYGYTF.

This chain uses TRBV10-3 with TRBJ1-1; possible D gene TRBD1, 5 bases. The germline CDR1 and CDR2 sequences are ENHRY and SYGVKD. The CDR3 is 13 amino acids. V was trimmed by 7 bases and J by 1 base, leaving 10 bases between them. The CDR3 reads CAIMGQGNTEAFF. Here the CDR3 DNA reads TGTGCCATCATGGGCCAGGGGAACACTGAAGCTTTCTTT.

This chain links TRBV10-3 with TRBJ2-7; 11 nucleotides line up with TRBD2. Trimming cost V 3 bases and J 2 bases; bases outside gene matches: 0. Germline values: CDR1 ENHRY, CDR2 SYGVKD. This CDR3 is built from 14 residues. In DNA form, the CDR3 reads TGTGCCATCAGTGAACTAGCGGGGGCCTACGAGCAGTACTTC. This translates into CAISELAGAYEQYF.

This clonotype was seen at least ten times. DNA of the CDR3: TGTGCCAGCAAAGGGACAGGGGGCAATCAGCCCCAGCATTTT. This translates into CASKGTGGNQPQHF. The genes are TRBV12-3 or TRBV12-4 and TRBJ1-5; 10 bases map to TRBD1. The V segment lost 7 bases and the J segment 2 bases; nucleotides outside the gene matches: 2. The CDR3 runs 14 residues.

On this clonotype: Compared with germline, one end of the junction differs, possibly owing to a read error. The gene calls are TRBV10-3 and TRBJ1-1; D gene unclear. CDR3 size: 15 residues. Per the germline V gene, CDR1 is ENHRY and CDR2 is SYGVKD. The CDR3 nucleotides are TGTGCCAGCAGTTACCACGCCATCAGGAACTCTGAAGCTTTCTTT. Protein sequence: CASSYHAIRNSEAFF.

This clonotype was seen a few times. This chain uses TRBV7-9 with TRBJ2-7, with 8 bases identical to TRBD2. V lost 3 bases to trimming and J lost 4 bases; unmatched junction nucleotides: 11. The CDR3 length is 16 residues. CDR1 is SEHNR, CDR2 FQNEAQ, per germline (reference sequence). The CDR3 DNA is TGTGCCAGCAGCTTTGACGGGACTAGTACCTGGTACGAGCAGTACTTC. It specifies CASSFDGTSTWYEQYF. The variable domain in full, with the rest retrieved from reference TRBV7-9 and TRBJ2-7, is DTGVSQNPRHKITKRGQNVTFRCDPISEHNRLYWYRQTLGQGPEFLTYFQNEAQLEKSRLLSDRFSAERPKGSFSTLEIQRTEQGDSAMYLCASSFDGTSTWYEQYFGPGTRLTVT.

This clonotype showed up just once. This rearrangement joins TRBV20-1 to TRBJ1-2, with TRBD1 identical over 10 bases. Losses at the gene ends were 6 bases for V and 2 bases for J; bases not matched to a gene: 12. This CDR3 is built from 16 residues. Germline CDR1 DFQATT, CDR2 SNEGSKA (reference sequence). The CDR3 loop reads CSAARTGGRSNYGYTF. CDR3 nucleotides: TGCAGTGCGGCCCGGACAGGGGGGCGTTCAAACTATGGCTACACCTTC.

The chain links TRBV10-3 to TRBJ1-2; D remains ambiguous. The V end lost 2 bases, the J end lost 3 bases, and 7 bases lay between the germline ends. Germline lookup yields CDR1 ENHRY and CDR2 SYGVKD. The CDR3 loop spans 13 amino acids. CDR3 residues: CAISEGLDYGYTF. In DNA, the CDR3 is TGTGCCATCAGTGAGGGGCTTGACTATGGCTACACCTTC.

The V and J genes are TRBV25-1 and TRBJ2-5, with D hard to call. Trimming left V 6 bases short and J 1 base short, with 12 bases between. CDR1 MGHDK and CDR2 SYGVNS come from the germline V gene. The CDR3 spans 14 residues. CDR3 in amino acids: CASSRGRPQETQYF. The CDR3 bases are TGTGCCAGCAGCCGAGGACGGCCCCAAGAGACCCAGTACTTC.

CDR3 in amino acids: CASRASGSGGEQYF. The CDR3 DNA is TGCGCCAGCAGGGCTAGCGGGAGCGGAGGCGAGCAGTACTTC. The V gene is TRBV5-1, the J gene TRBJ2-7; TRBD2 agrees at 10 bases. Germline V CDR1 and CDR2: SGHRS, YFSETQ. V dropped 5 bases and J dropped 6; count of bases not matched to a gene: 8. The CDR3 totals 14 residues.

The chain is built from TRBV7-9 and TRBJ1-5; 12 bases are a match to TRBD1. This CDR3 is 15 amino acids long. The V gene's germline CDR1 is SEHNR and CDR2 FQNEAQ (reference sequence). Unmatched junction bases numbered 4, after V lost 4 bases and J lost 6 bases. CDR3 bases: TGTGCCAGCAGCTCGGGGACAGGGGGCGTTCAGCCCCAGCATTTT. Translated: CASSSGTGGVQPQHF.

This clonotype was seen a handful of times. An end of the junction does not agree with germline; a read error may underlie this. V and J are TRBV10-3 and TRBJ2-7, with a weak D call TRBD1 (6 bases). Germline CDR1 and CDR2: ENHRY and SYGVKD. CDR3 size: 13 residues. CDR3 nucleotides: TGTGCCAGCAGTGCTTACAGGGAGTACGAGCAGTACTTC. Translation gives CASSAYREYEQYF.

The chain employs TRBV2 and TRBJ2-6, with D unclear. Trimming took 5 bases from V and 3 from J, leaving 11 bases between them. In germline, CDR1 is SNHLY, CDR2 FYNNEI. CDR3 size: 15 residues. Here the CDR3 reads CASSYSHSGANVLTF. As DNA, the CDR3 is TGTGCCAGCAGTTACTCTCATAGTGGGGCCAACGTCCTGACTTTC.

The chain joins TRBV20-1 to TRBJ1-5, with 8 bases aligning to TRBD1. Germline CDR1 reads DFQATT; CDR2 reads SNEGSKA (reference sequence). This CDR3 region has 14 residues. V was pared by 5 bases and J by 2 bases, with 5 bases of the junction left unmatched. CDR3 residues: CSAFGQGGNQPQHF. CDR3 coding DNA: TGCAGTGCTTTTGGACAGGGCGGCAATCAGCCCCAGCATTTT.

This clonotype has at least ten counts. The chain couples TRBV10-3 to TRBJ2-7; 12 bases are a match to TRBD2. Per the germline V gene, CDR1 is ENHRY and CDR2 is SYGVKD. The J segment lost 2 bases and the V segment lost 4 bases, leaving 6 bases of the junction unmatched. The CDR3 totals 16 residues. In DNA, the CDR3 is TGTGCCATCAGTGGAACTAGCGGGAGGACCCCCTACGAGCAGTACTTC. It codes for CAISGTSGRTPYEQYF.

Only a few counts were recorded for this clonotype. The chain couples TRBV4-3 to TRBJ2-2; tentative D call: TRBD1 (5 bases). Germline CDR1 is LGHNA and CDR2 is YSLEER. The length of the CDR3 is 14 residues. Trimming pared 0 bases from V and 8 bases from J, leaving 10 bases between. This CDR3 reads CASSQDQGVGELFF. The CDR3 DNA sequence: TGCGCCAGCAGCCAAGATCAGGGTGTGGGGGAGCTGTTTTTT.

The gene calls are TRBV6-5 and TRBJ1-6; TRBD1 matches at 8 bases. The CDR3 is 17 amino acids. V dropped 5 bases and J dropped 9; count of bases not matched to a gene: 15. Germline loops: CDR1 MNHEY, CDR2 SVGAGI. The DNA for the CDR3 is TGTGCCAGCAGTGACCTCGGAGAGACAGGGGCCGGTTCACCCCTCCACTTT. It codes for CASSDLGETGAGSPLHF.

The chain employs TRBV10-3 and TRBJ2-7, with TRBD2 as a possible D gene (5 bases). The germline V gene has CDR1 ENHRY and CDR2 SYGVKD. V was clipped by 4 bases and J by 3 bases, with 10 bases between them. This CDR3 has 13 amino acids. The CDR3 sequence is CAISVGVGYEQYF. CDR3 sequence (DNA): TGTGCCATCAGTGTCGGGGTCGGCTACGAGCAGTACTTC.

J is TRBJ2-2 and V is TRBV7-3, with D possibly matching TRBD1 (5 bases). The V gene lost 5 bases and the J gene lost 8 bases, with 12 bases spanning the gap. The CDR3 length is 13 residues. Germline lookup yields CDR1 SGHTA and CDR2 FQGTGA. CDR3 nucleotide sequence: TGTGCCAGCAGCGCGCTTTACAGGGGGGAGCTGTTTTTT. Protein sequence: CASSALYRGELFF.

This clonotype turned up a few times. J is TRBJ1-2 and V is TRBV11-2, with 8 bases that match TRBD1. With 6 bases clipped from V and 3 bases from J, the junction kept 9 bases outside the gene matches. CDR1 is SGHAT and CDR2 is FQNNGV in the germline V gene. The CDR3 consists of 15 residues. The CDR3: CASRRSGTGDYGYTF. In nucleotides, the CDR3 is TGTGCCAGCAGACGATCCGGGACAGGTGACTATGGCTACACCTTC.

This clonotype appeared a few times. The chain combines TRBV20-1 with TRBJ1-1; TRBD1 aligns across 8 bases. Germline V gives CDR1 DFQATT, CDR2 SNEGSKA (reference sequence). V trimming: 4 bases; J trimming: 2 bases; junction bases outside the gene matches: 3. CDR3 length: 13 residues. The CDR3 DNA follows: TGCAGTGCTACGACAGGGGACAACACTGAAGCTTTCTTT. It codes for CSATTGDNTEAFF.

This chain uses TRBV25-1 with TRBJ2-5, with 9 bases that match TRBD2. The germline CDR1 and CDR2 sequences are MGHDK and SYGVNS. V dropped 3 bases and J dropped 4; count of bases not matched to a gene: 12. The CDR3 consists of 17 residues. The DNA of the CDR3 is TGTGCCAGCAGTGACTCGAGTCGGCGGGAGGGCCGAGAGACCCAGTACTTC. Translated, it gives CASSDSSRREGRETQYF.